This passage covers 5 T cell receptor beta chains from one sample sequenced in a study of cytomegalovirus exposure and HLA in healthy donors. PCR was performed using 60 Vbeta and 13 Jbeta primers. Sequenced by immunoSEQ multiplex PCR; TCRdb stores in-frame clones only, minus some. The data contain around 260,000 clones, about four fifths of them seen just once; the ten biggest clones take up roughly 0.31%. Sequencing was performed on PBMCs. These receptors were collected from a girl aged 2 to 10 in good health and CMV-seronegative.

CDR3 sequence: CASSLSPFNEQFF. CDR3 coding DNA: TGTGCCAGCAGTTTATCCCCCTTCAATGAGCAGTTCTTC. The V call is TRBV28, the J call TRBJ2-1; D is unresolved. There are 13 residues in the CDR3. The germline V gene has CDR1 MDHEN and CDR2 SYDVKM. Trimming took 1 base from V and 6 from J, leaving 7 bases between them. The whole variable domain, remainder taken from reference TRBV28 and TRBJ2-1, is DVKVTQSSRYLVKRTGEKVFLECVQDMDHENMFWYRQDPGLGLRLIYFSYDVKMKEKGDIPEGYSVSREKKERFSLILESASTNQTSMYLCASSLSPFNEQFFGPGTRLTVL.

The chain recombines TRBV5-1 with TRBJ2-7; TRBD1 matches at 9 bases. Germline V lookup: CDR1 SGHRS, CDR2 YFSETQ. The CDR3 sequence is 15 residues long. J gave up 3 bases and V 5 bases, and 9 bases lay outside the gene matches. The CDR3 is CASSLGTGRLYEQYF. CDR3 bases: TGCGCCAGCAGTCTAGGGACAGGGCGTCTCTACGAGCAGTACTTC.

This chain joins TRBV10-3 and TRBJ2-1; 11 bases are a match to TRBD1. CDR3 length: 18 residues. Germline CDR1 ENHRY, CDR2 SYGVKD. The J segment lost 6 bases and the V segment lost 0 bases, leaving 10 bases of the junction unmatched. CDR3 nucleotides: TGTGCCATCAGTGAGTCGGCGGGACAGGGGGGAAGGTCCAATGAGCAGTTCTTC. As protein: CAISESAGQGGRSNEQFF.

This CDR3 is CASSLTENTEAFF. The DNA of the CDR3 is TGTGCCAGCAGTCTTACAGAAAACACTGAAGCTTTCTTT. The chain joins TRBV6-1 to TRBJ1-1; D unresolved. The ends were cut back, 5 bases at V and 2 bases at J, with 9 bases in the middle. The CDR3 is made up of 13 amino acids. Germline CDR1 reads MNHNS; CDR2 reads SASEGT.

This clone was seen more than once but under ten times. The rearrangement joins TRBV27 to TRBJ2-5, with D perhaps matching TRBD2 (5 bases). Trimming shortened V by 1 base and J by 1 base, and 10 bases separated the two germline ends. CDR3 length: 15 amino acids. CDR1 and CDR2 (germline): MNHEY, SMNVEV (reference sequence). The CDR3 loop is CASSLWRSPQETQYF. The CDR3 coding sequence is TGTGCCAGCAGTTTATGGAGGAGCCCCCAAGAGACCCAGTACTTC.